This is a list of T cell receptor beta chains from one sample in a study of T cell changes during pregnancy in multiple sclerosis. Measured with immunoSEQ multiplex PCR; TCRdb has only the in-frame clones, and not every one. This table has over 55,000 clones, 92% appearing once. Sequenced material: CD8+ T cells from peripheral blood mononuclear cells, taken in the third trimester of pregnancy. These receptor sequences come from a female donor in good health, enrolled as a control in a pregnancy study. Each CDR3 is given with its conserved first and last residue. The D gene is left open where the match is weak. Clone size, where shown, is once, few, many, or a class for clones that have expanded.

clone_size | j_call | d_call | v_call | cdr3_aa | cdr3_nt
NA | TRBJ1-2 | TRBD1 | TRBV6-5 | CASSNPGQGTGYTF | TGTGCCAGCAGTAACCCGGGACAGGGAACCGGCTACACCTTC
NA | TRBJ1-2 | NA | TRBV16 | CASSQWEGMSGYTF | TGTGCCAGCAGCCAATGGGAGGGGATGAGTGGCTACACCTTC
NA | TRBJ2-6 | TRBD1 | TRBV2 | CASSGQEIYNVLTF | TGTGCCAGCAGCGGACAGGAGATATACAACGTCCTGACTTTC
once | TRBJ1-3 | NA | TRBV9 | CASSPFRGNSGNTIYF | TGTGCCAGCAGCCCGTTCCGGGGGAACTCTGGAAACACCATATATTTT
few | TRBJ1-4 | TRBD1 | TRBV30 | CAWSTPTGREKLFF | TGTGCCTGGAGTACTCCGACAGGGAGGGAAAAACTGTTTTTT
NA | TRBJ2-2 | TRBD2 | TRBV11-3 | CASSSRDSGGVTTGELFF | TGTGCCAGCAGCTCCCGTGATAGCGGGGGGGTGACAACCGGGGAGCTGTTTTTT
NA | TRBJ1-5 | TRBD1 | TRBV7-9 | CASSLVGGGRGNQPQHF | TGTGCCAGCAGCTTAGTAGGAGGGGGCAGAGGCAATCAGCCCCAGCATTTT
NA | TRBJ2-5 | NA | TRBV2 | CASDPRGRAETQYF | TGTGCCAGCGACCCCAGGGGCCGGGCGGAGACCCAGTACTTC
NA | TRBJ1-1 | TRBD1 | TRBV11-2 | CASSYRGNTEAFF | TGTGCCAGCAGCTACAGGGGGAACACTGAAGCTTTCTTT
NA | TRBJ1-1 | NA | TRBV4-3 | CASSQDPPTGNTEAFF | TGCGCCAGCAGCCAAGATCCCCCGACAGGGAACACTGAAGCTTTCTTT
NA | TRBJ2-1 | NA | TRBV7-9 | CASSPPGEVGNEQFF | TGTGCCAGCAGCCCTCCAGGGGAAGTAGGCAATGAGCAGTTCTTC
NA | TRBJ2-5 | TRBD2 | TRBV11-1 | CASSLFSGDPQETQYF | TGTGCCAGCAGCTTATTTAGCGGGGATCCCCAAGAGACCCAGTACTTC
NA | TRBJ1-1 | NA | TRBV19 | CASRSTGEAFF | TGTGCCAGTAGATCTACAGGGGAAGCTTTCTTT
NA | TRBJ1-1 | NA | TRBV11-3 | CASSFVQGSSEAFF | TGTGCCAGCAGTTTTGTACAGGGATCTAGTGAAGCTTTCTTT
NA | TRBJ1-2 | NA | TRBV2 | CASSGGNVNYGYTF | TGTGCCAGCAGTGGAGGGAATGTTAACTATGGCTACACCTTC
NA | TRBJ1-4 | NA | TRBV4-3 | CASSAGRVFEKLFF | TGCGCCAGCAGCGCCGGGCGGGTTTTTGAAAAACTGTTTTTT
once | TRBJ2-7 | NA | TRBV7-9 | CASSLAWDTPSYEQYF | TGTGCCAGCAGCTTAGCCTGGGACACCCCCTCCTACGAGCAGTACTTC
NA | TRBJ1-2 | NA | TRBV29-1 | CSVSGDGGDNYGYTF | TGCAGCGTTTCGGGGGATGGGGGAGATAACTATGGCTACACCTTC
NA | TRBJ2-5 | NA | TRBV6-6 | CASSYDRGGETQYF | TGTGCCAGCAGTTATGACAGGGGAGGGGAGACCCAGTACTTC
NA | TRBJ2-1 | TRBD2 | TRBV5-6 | CASSLEAGGSFF | TGTGCCAGCAGCTTGGAAGCGGGGGGATCGTTCTTC
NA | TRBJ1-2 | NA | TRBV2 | CASKVGQGDGYTF | TGTGCCAGCAAAGTCGGCCAAGGGGATGGCTACACCTTC
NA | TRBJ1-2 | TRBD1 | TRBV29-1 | CSVEDRNGYTF | TGCAGCGTCGAGGACAGGAATGGCTACACCTTC
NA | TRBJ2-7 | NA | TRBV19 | CASSISGTSPVEQYF | TGTGCCAGTAGTATTAGTGGGACATCACCTGTGGAGCAGTACTTC
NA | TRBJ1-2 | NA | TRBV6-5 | CASSYRGGSDGYTF | TGTGCCAGCAGTTACAGGGGAGGAAGTGACGGCTACACCTTC
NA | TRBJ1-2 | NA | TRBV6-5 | CANEDGYGYTF | TGTGCCAACGAAGACGGGTATGGCTACACCTTC
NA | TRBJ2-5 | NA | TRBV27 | CASRALTGWETQYF | TGTGCCAGCAGAGCTTTAACGGGGTGGGAGACCCAGTACTTC
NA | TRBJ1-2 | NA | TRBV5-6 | CASSEGEYGYTF | TGTGCCAGCAGCGAGGGGGAATATGGCTACACCTTC
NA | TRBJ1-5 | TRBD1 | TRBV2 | CASRSGGYQPQHF | TGTGCCAGCAGATCAGGGGGCTACCAGCCCCAGCATTTT
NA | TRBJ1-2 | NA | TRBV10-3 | CAIRIDRTKMTF | TGTGCCATCAGGATCGACAGGACCAAGATGACCTTC
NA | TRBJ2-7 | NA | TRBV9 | CASSDGGSSYEQYF | TGTGCCAGCAGCGACGGGGGTAGCTCCTACGAGCAGTACTTC
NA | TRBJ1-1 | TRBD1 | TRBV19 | CASSIEQGAGTEAFF | TGTGCCAGTAGTATAGAGCAGGGGGCCGGCACTGAAGCTTTCTTT
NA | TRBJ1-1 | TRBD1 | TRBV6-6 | CASSYGTGSEAFF | TGTGCCAGCAGTTACGGGACAGGTTCTGAAGCTTTCTTT
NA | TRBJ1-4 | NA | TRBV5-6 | CASSLGGTFEKLFF | TGTGCCAGCAGCTTGGGAGGGACATTTGAAAAACTGTTTTTT
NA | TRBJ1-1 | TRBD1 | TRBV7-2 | CASSGSWTGGDTEAFF | TGTGCCAGCAGTGGGTCGTGGACAGGGGGCGACACTGAAGCTTTCTTT
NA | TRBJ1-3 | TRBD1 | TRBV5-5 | CASSSDRVGNTIYF | TGTGCCAGCAGCTCGGACAGGGTTGGAAACACCATATATTTT
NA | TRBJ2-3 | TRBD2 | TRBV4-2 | CASRFSLAGNTDTQYF | TGTGCCAGCAGATTCTCACTAGCGGGGAACACAGATACGCAGTATTTT
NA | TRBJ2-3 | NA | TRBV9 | CASSGGGRDTQYF | TGTGCCAGCAGCGGGGGGGGCCGCGATACGCAGTATTTT
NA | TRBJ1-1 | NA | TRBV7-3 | CASSLNFVNTEAFF | TGTGCCAGCAGCTTAAATTTCGTAAACACTGAAGCTTTCTTT
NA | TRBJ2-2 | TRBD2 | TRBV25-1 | CASRGGLAGSPNTGELFF | TGTGCCAGCAGGGGGGGGCTAGCGGGGTCCCCAAACACCGGGGAGCTGTTTTTT
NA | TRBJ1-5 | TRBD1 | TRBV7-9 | CASSPDRGNQPQHF | TGTGCCAGCAGCCCCGACAGGGGCAATCAGCCCCAGCATTTT
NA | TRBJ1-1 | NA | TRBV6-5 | CASSLGAGQEAFF | TGTGCCAGCAGCCTGGGGGCCGGGCAAGAAGCTTTCTTT
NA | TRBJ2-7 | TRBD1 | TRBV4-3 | CASSQGTGTDYEQYF | TGCGCCAGCAGCCAAGGGACAGGGACCGACTACGAGCAGTACTTC
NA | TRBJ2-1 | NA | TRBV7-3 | CASSLGGPTRDSPSYNEQFF | TGTGCCAGCAGCTTAGGAGGGCCGACCCGGGACAGTCCCTCCTACAATGAGCAGTTCTTC
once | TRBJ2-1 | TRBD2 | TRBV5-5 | CASSLLLAGGLGDYNEQFF | TGTGCCAGCAGCTTGTTGCTAGCGGGGGGACTAGGGGACTACAATGAGCAGTTCTTC